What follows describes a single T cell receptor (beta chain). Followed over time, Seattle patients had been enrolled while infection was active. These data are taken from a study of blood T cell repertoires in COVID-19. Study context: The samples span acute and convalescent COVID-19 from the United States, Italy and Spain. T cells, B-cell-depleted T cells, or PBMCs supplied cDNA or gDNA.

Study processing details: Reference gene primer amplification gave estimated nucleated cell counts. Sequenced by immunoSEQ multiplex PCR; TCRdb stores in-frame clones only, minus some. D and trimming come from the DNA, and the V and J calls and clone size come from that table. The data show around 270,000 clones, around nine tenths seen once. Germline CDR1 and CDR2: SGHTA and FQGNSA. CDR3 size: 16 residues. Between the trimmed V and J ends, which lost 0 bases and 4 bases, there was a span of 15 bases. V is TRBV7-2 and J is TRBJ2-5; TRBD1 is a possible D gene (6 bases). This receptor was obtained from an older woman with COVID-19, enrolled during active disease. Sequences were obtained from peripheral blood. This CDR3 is CASSLASIGGGETQYF. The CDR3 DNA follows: TGTGCCAGCAGCTTAGCGTCTATTGGGGGCGGAGAGACCCAGTACTTC.